The T cell receptor beta chain under discussion was sequenced for a study of blood T cell repertoires in COVID-19. Across the study: T cells, B-cell-depleted T cells, or PBMCs supplied cDNA or gDNA.

The method was immunoSEQ multiplex PCR; TCRdb's version includes in-frame clones alone and lacks a portion of them. The repertoire holds some 150,000 clones, with less than 90% as singletons. The length of the CDR3 is 13 residues. Trimming pared 6 bases from V and 3 bases from J, leaving 9 bases between. The specimen was peripheral blood. The receptor was isolated from a woman aged 70 to 79 with acute or convalescent COVID-19. This rearrangement joins TRBV12-3 or TRBV12-4 to TRBJ1-5; tentatively, D is TRBD1 (5 bases). CDR3 DNA sequence: TGTGCCAGCAGATCGACAGCCAATCAGCCCCAGCATTTT. Translated: CASRSTANQPQHF.